What follows are 30 T cell receptor beta chains derived from one specimen sequenced in a study of Ad26.COV2.S vaccination and SARS-CoV-2 variants. Clones were sequenced by immunoSEQ multiplex PCR, and TCRdb holds only the in-frame ones, with some missing. The data show 320,000 or so clones, roughly 88% seen once. Regarding treatment: roughly 20 received Ad26.COV2.S at low or high dose, single or two shots; five or six received placebo; per-sample allocation not given. Following the first vaccine or placebo injection, samples were taken on day 63. Sample: peripheral blood, taken in a trial of Ad26.COV2.S vaccine versus placebo. The origin of the receptors is a person aged 18 to 65 who received the Ad26.COV2.S COVID-19 vaccine or a placebo.

The chain recombines TRBV30 with TRBJ1-3, with D possibly being TRBD1 (5 bases). There are 14 residues in the CDR3. CDR1 and CDR2 from the germline V gene are GTSNPN and SVGIG (reference sequence). The V end was cut by 2 bases, the J end by 2 bases, with 10 bases between. The CDR3 here is CAWSPGIAGNTIYF. CDR3 DNA: TGTGCCTGGAGTCCAGGGATTGCTGGAAACACCATATATTTT.

This chain links TRBV2 with TRBJ1-5; D ambiguous. This CDR3 comprises 15 residues. Trimming pared 1 base from V and 0 bases from J, leaving 7 bases between. Germline assignment: CDR1 SNHLY and CDR2 FYNNEI. The DNA of the CDR3 is TGTGCCAGCAGTGAAGTTGGGTATAGCAATCAGCCCCAGCATTTT. It yields the protein CASSEVGYSNQPQHF.

V and J are TRBV4-2 and TRBJ2-5; 11 bases agree with TRBD2. The CDR3 runs to 15 residues. V dropped 7 bases and J dropped 5; count of bases not matched to a gene: 9. CDR1 and CDR2 (germline): LGHNA, YNFKEQ. The CDR3 bases are TGTGCCAGCACCTCAGTAGCGGGAGGGCAGGAGACCCAGTACTTC. Translated: CASTSVAGGQETQYF.

J is TRBJ1-1 and V is TRBV5-1; the D gene is possibly TRBD1 (6 bases). V dropped 3 bases and J dropped 0 bases, with 15 bases sitting between them. This CDR3 contains 16 residues. Germline V gene data show CDR1 as SGHRS and CDR2 as YFSETQ. CDR3 nucleotides: TGCGCCAGCAGCTGGGCAGGGGTGGGGGTGAACACTGAAGCTTTCTTT. It encodes CASSWAGVGVNTEAFF.

The chain is built from TRBV5-4 and TRBJ1-5; D is unresolved. Germline-derived CDR1 and CDR2 are SGHNT and YYREEE (reference sequence). The CDR3 is made up of 13 amino acids. Trimming cost V 10 bases and J 7 bases, with 18 bases left between them. Here the CDR3 reads CAGIAARTQPQHF. CDR3 in DNA: TGTGCCGGGATAGCGGCCCGAACACAGCCCCAGCATTTT.

This chain connects TRBV7-2 to TRBJ2-7; a weak D match, TRBD2 (5 bases). Trimming took off 1 base at V and 4 bases at J, with 26 bases between the two ends. The CDR3 runs to 19 residues. Germline CDR1 and CDR2: SGHTA and FQGNSA. CDR3 loop: CASSLGEESFVRWTYEQYF. The CDR3, as DNA: TGTGCCAGCAGCTTAGGTGAAGAAAGCTTCGTGCGATGGACTTACGAGCAGTACTTC.

The chain recombines TRBV5-1 with TRBJ1-4; TRBD1 is a possible D gene (5 bases). This CDR3 is built from 14 residues. V shed 0 bases and J shed 7 bases, with 10 bases lying between them. Germline-derived CDR1 and CDR2 are SGHRS and YFSETQ. CDR3 in amino acids: CASSLAGLSEKLFF. As DNA, the CDR3 is TGCGCCAGCAGCTTGGCAGGGTTGAGTGAAAAACTGTTTTTT.

The chain couples TRBV3-1 (or the pseudogene TRBV3-2) to TRBJ1-5; D is uncertain. Trimming cost V 1 base and J 0 bases, with 13 bases left between them. The CDR3 length is 17 residues. Germline CDR1 LGHDT, CDR2 YNNKEL (reference sequence). CDR3: CASSQAITVVSNQPQHF. CDR3 in DNA: TGTGCCAGCAGCCAAGCCATTACAGTGGTTAGCAATCAGCCCCAGCATTTT.

This rearrangement joins TRBV10-3 to TRBJ1-2, with D maybe TRBD1 (6 bases). Germline V gives CDR1 ENHRY, CDR2 SYGVKD. V lost 10 bases and J 0 bases, leaving 18 bases between the germline ends. This CDR3 spans 15 amino acids. CDR3 coding DNA: TGTGCCAGCAACCTAGGGGGGTCCGCTAACTATGGCTACACCTTC. This codes for CASNLGGSANYGYTF.

V gene TRBV6-5 combines with J gene TRBJ2-5; perhaps TRBD2 as D (5 bases). The V gene's germline CDR1 is MNHEY and CDR2 SVGAGI. The CDR3 has 15 residues. Trimming removed 2 bases from V and 9 bases from J, with 19 bases in between. CDR3 region: CASSYGSGNTQAQYF. The CDR3 bases are TGTGCCAGCAGTTACGGTTCGGGGAATACTCAGGCCCAGTACTTC.

This chain uses TRBV5-4 with TRBJ2-5; D possibly corresponds to TRBD1 (6 bases). Trimming shortened V by 3 bases and J by 5 bases, and 14 bases separated the two germline ends. Germline CDR1 SGHNT, CDR2 YYREEE (reference sequence). This CDR3 region has 14 residues. The CDR3 region is CASSSTGLGETQYF. CDR3 nucleotide sequence: TGTGCCAGCAGCTCGACAGGATTGGGGGAGACCCAGTACTTC.

The chain carries TRBV6-2 or TRBV6-3 and TRBJ2-7; tentatively, D is TRBD1 or TRBD2 (5 bases each). This CDR3 region has 17 residues. V was pared by 2 bases and J by 0 bases, with 17 bases between. The V gene's germline CDR1 is MNHEY and CDR2 SVGEGT. CDR3 protein: CASSYGGWDRSSYEQYV. CDR3 coding DNA: TGTGCCAGCAGTTACGGTGGTTGGGACCGGAGCTCCTACGAGCAGTACGTC.

The CDR3 is CASSDGGASYEQYF. The DNA of the CDR3 is TGTGCCAGCAGTGACGGGGGGGCATCCTACGAGCAGTACTTC. V usage is TRBV6-1 and J usage is TRBJ2-7; 8 bases line up with TRBD2. V lost 3 bases to trimming and J lost 1 base; unmatched junction nucleotides: 2. The germline gives CDR1 MNHNS, CDR2 SASEGT. The CDR3 contains 14 residues.

The rearrangement joins TRBV30 to TRBJ2-1, with 14 bases fitting TRBD2. Trimming cost V 1 base and J 2 bases; bases outside gene matches: 10. Germline CDR1 reads GTSNPN; CDR2 reads SVGIG (reference sequence). The CDR3 runs 19 residues. CDR3 nucleotide sequence: TGTGCCTGGAGTGACCCGACTAGCGGGAGGGCCGGCCCCTACAATGAGCAGTTCTTC. Translated, it gives CAWSDPTSGRAGPYNEQFF.

The J gene is TRBJ2-1, the V gene TRBV5-1; D might be TRBD2 (5 bases). Per the germline V gene, CDR1 is SGHRS and CDR2 is YFSETQ. The CDR3 is 16 residues long. With 0 bases removed from V and 4 bases from J, the gap between germline ends came to 14 bases. The DNA for the CDR3 is TGCGCCAGCAGCTTGGATTCCCGAGGGAGTTACAATGAGCAGTTCTTC. It is translated as CASSLDSRGSYNEQFF.

The rearrangement uses TRBV4-2 and TRBJ1-4; possible D gene TRBD1, 6 bases. V dropped 2 bases and J dropped 4 bases, with 14 bases sitting between them. This CDR3 is 16 amino acids long. Germline CDR1 and CDR2: LGHNA and YNFKEQ. This CDR3 reads CASSQQSGAVNEKLFF. The CDR3 region has the DNA TGTGCCAGCAGCCAACAATCAGGGGCGGTTAATGAAAAACTGTTTTTT.

The chain combines TRBV28 with TRBJ1-1; D is unclear. There are 14 residues in the CDR3. The germline CDR1 and CDR2 sequences are MDHEN and SYDVKM. The V and J ends lost 0 bases and 1 base respectively, with 6 bases between them. CDR3 nucleotides: TGTGCCAGCAGTTTATGGACAAAGAACACTGAAGCTTTCTTT. This codes for CASSLWTKNTEAFF. Drawing the rest from reference TRBV28 and TRBJ1-1, the complete variable domain is DVKVTQSSRYLVKRTGEKVFLECVQDMDHENMFWYRQDPGLGLRLIYFSYDVKMKEKGDIPEGYSVSREKKERFSLILESASTNQTSMYLCASSLWTKNTEAFFGQGTRLTVV.

The chain is built from TRBV19 and TRBJ1-1, with 7 bases that match TRBD1. The germline V gene has CDR1 LNHDA and CDR2 SQIVND (reference sequence). V was pared by 5 bases and J by 3 bases, with 12 bases of the junction left unmatched. The CDR3 is 16 residues long. The CDR3 loop reads CASSPTTGRGYTEAFF. The DNA of the CDR3 is TGTGCCAGTAGTCCGACGACAGGGCGGGGTTACACTGAAGCTTTCTTT.

The CDR3 coding sequence is TGTGCCAGTAGTATAGAAGGGGTTAGCGGGGGAGAGACCCAGTACTTC. This encodes CASSIEGVSGGETQYF. This chain joins TRBV19 and TRBJ2-5, with 9 bases lining up with TRBD2. This CDR3 region has 16 residues. Unmatched junction bases numbered 6, after V lost 0 bases and J lost 4 bases. Germline lookup yields CDR1 LNHDA and CDR2 SQIVND (reference sequence).

The CDR3, as DNA: TGTGCCAGCGGGGACCAGCCGCCCCAGAAAGCTTTCTTT. This gives the protein CASGDQPPQKAFF. The chain recombines TRBV6-6 with TRBJ1-1; D is possibly TRBD1 (5 bases). This CDR3 has 13 amino acids. Trimming left V 8 bases short and J 9 bases short, with 19 bases between. The germline V gene encodes CDR1 MNHNY and CDR2 SVGAGI (reference sequence).

The V gene is TRBV6-6, the J gene TRBJ2-4; D is perhaps TRBD1 (6 bases). Trimming removed 5 bases at V and 6 bases at J, with 23 bases between. Germline CDR1 reads MNHNY; CDR2 reads SVGAGI (reference sequence). This CDR3 has 17 amino acids. In DNA, the CDR3 is TGTGCCAGCAGTCATAACCCGCAGGGGAAAGTGCTAAACATTCAGTACTTC. It codes for CASSHNPQGKVLNIQYF.

CDR3 protein: CASSYSPYETGTQYF. The DNA for the CDR3 is TGTGCCAGCAGTTACTCCCCTTACGAGACCGGGACCCAGTACTTC. V gene TRBV6-2 or TRBV6-3 combines with J gene TRBJ2-5; D unclear. This CDR3 comprises 15 residues. The germline V and J ends were trimmed by 0 bases and 7 bases, with 15 bases remaining between them. Germline V gives CDR1 MNHEY, CDR2 SVGEGT.

The CDR3 DNA follows: TGCGCCAGCAGCTTGTCGACGATGGTGAACACTGAAGCTTTCTTT. Its protein product is CASSLSTMVNTEAFF. The V call is TRBV5-1, the J call TRBJ1-1; no definite D call. This CDR3 is built from 15 residues. Germline loops: CDR1 SGHRS, CDR2 YFSETQ. V was cut by 1 base and J by 0 bases, with 10 bases left in between.

V usage is TRBV30 and J usage is TRBJ2-1; D perhaps matches TRBD1 (7 bases). With 5 bases removed from V and 4 bases from J, the gap between germline ends came to 12 bases. In germline, CDR1 is GTSNPN, CDR2 SVGIG (reference sequence). This CDR3 has 13 residues. The CDR3 nucleotides are TGTGCCTGGGACAGGGAGGCATACAATGAGCAGTTCTTC. As protein: CAWDREAYNEQFF.

The genes are TRBV11-3 and TRBJ1-3; possible D gene TRBD1, 6 bases. The CDR3 is 15 residues long. The V gene's germline CDR1 is SGHNT and CDR2 YENEEA. V was shortened by 4 bases and J by 4 bases, with 14 bases between the two germline ends. This chain's CDR3 is CASSSAGTSGNTIYF. The DNA of the CDR3 is TGTGCCAGCAGCTCAGCCGGGACATCCGGAAACACCATATATTTT.

This rearrangement joins TRBV27 to TRBJ2-7; 9 positions agree with TRBD1. Germline V gene data show CDR1 as MNHEY and CDR2 as SMNVEV (reference sequence). Unmatched junction bases numbered 7, after V lost 5 bases and J lost 5 bases. CDR3 length: 14 residues. The CDR3 sequence is CASSPKTGGDEQYV. DNA for the CDR3: TGTGCCAGCAGTCCCAAGACAGGGGGTGACGAGCAGTACGTC.

The rearrangement joins TRBV20-1 to TRBJ1-5; D perhaps matches TRBD1 (5 bases). The CDR3 is 15 amino acids. Per germline, CDR1 DFQATT and CDR2 SNEGSKA (reference sequence). With 3 bases removed from V and 2 bases from J, the gap between germline ends came to 14 bases. The CDR3 spells CSASWGQIGNQPQHF. The CDR3 DNA follows: TGCAGTGCTAGTTGGGGCCAGATAGGCAATCAGCCCCAGCATTTT.

This chain uses TRBV5-1 with TRBJ2-2; 8 bases are shared with TRBD1. V was clipped by 4 bases and J by 3 bases; unmatched bases: 5. Germline V gene data show CDR1 as SGHRS and CDR2 as YFSETQ. This CDR3 contains 15 residues. CDR3 amino acids: CASSLGTGYTGELFF. CDR3 DNA: TGCGCCAGCAGCCTCGGGACAGGTTACACCGGGGAGCTGTTTTTT.

This clone came up once. The genes are TRBV7-8 and TRBJ1-2; D unclear. Trimming left V 6 bases short and J 5 bases short, with 16 bases between. The CDR3 extends over 14 amino acids. From germline, CDR1 is SGHVS and CDR2 FQNEAQ. The CDR3 spells CASSSIGSDYGYTF. DNA for the CDR3: TGTGCCAGCAGTTCGATCGGGTCCGATTATGGCTACACCTTC.

This chain connects TRBV7-5 to TRBJ2-3. TRBV7-5 is flagged as a pseudogene. The CDR3 has 19 amino acids. DNA for the CDR3: TGTGCCAGAAGCTTTGTACCGCAATTTGAGGTGGACCCCACAGATACGCAGTATTTT. Its translation: CARSFVPQFEVDPTDTQYF.